These 13 T cell receptor beta chains came from one sample sequenced in a study of cytomegalovirus exposure and HLA in healthy donors. It was with 60 Vbeta and 13 Jbeta primers that the PCR ran. Sequencing was performed with immunoSEQ multiplex PCR; in TCRdb, only in-frame clones are kept and a portion is missing. The sample records some 170,000 clones, more than 80% being singletons. The source material was PBMCs. These receptors originate from a woman under 30 in good health and CMV-seronegative.

The genes are TRBV27 and TRBJ1-4, with unresolved D. V was shortened by 6 bases and J by 5 bases, with 13 bases between the two germline ends. CDR1 and CDR2 (germline): MNHEY, SMNVEV (reference sequence). The CDR3 length is 14 residues. This chain's CDR3 is CASSGGLRNEKLFF. The CDR3 nucleotides are TGTGCCAGCAGCGGCGGGCTCAGAAATGAAAAACTGTTTTTT.

The chain has TRBV6-5 and TRBJ1-2; 8 positions agree with TRBD1. The CDR3 has 14 amino acids. J lost 6 bases, V lost 5 bases, and 8 bases had no gene match. Looked up from germline, CDR1 is MNHEY and CDR2 is SVGAGI. The CDR3 nucleotides read TGTGCCAGCAGTCACATTCAACAGGGGGATGGCTACACCTTC. Translated, it gives CASSHIQQGDGYTF.

This chain uses TRBV10-1 with TRBJ2-1, with TRBD2 matching over 10 bases. CDR3 length: 14 residues. V dropped 6 bases and J dropped 11; count of bases not matched to a gene: 10. Per the germline V gene, CDR1 is WNHNN and CDR2 is SYGVQD (reference sequence). The CDR3 DNA is TGCGCCAGCAGCCGGACTAGCGGCGACTATCAGCAGTTCTTC. Encoded protein: CASSRTSGDYQQFF.

V usage is TRBV27 and J usage is TRBJ2-5; 10 bases agree with TRBD2. There are 17 residues in the CDR3. Looked up from germline, CDR1 is MNHEY and CDR2 is SMNVEV (reference sequence). J was trimmed by 4 bases and V by 6 bases; bases with no gene match: 14. The CDR3 coding sequence is TGTGCCAGCAGCCCTTATCTAGCGGGAGTGTTGGCAGAGACCCAGTACTTC. This codes for CASSPYLAGVLAETQYF.

V usage is TRBV11-2 and J usage is TRBJ2-5; 10 bases are shared with TRBD2. With V trimmed by 1 base and J by 5 bases, 16 bases remained unmatched. This CDR3 has 19 residues. Germline CDR1 SGHAT, CDR2 FQNNGV. CDR3 DNA: TGTGCCAGCAGCTTAGTCTGGGGTGCTGGAGCGGGGGGGCATGAGACCCAGTACTTC. This sequence encodes CASSLVWGAGAGGHETQYF. Based on the CDR3 plus reference TRBV11-2 and TRBJ2-5, the full variable domain is EAGVAQSPRYKIIEKRQSVAFWCNPISGHATLYWYQQILGQGPKLLIQFQNNGVVDDSQLPKDRFSAERLKGVDSTLKIQPAKLEDSAVYLCASSLVWGAGAGGHETQYFGPGTRLLVL.

The chain couples TRBV6-1 to TRBJ1-5, with 7 nucleotides matching TRBD1. The CDR3 spans 15 residues. The V and J ends lost 8 bases and 1 base, in that order; junction bases with no gene match: 8. Germline V gene data show CDR1 as MNHNS and CDR2 as SASEGT. This CDR3 reads CASGTGTASNQPQHF. In nucleotides, the CDR3 is TGTGCCAGCGGAACCGGGACAGCAAGCAATCAGCCCCAGCATTTT.

The chain is built from TRBV19 and TRBJ2-1; D perhaps matches TRBD1 (6 bases). This CDR3 is 15 amino acids long. The V gene's germline CDR1 is LNHDA and CDR2 SQIVND (reference sequence). Trimming stripped 3 bases from V and 0 bases from J, with 9 bases between. The CDR3 coding sequence is TGTGCCAGTAGTATTATCAGGGGCTCCTACAATGAGCAGTTCTTC. This codes for CASSIIRGSYNEQFF.

This clone occurred a few times. This chain links TRBV30 with TRBJ1-5; no clear D gene. Trimming took off 1 base at V and 0 bases at J, with 16 bases between the two ends. CDR1 GTSNPN and CDR2 SVGIG come from the germline V gene (reference sequence). CDR3 size: 17 residues. The CDR3 DNA sequence: TGTGCCTGGAGTGGAAAGGGAGCTGGGAATAGCAATCAGCCCCAGCATTTT. This translates into CAWSGKGAGNSNQPQHF.

The CDR3: CASSIYKDRIKQPQHF. In DNA, the CDR3 is TGTGCCAGTAGTATTTATAAGGACAGGATAAAGCAGCCCCAGCATTTT. The chain has TRBV19 and TRBJ1-5; 7 positions agree with TRBD1. In germline, CDR1 is LNHDA, CDR2 SQIVND (reference sequence). The CDR3 has 16 amino acids. The trim removed 3 bases at V and 7 bases at J, leaving 12 bases unmatched.

V gene TRBV9 combines with J gene TRBJ1-3; 8 bases match TRBD1. CDR1 is SGDLS and CDR2 is YYNGEE in the germline V gene. The CDR3 has 16 residues. V lost 4 bases to trimming and J lost 0 bases; unmatched junction nucleotides: 6. As DNA, the CDR3 is TGTGCCAGCAGCCCTGGGACAGGAACCTCTGGAAACACCATATATTTT. This codes for CASSPGTGTSGNTIYF.

This clone was counted between two and nine times. J is TRBJ2-1 and V is TRBV4-1, with 7 positions matching TRBD2. The J segment lost 7 bases and the V segment lost 3 bases, leaving 12 bases of the junction unmatched. This CDR3 is 16 amino acids long. Germline CDR1 is MGHRA and CDR2 is YSYEKL. CDR3 in DNA: TGCGCCAGCAGCCACCCGGGGAGGGGAAAATGGAATGAGCAGTTCTTC. Residues: CASSHPGRGKWNEQFF.

V and J are TRBV10-3 and TRBJ1-1, with D possibly matching TRBD1 (6 bases). V lost 4 bases and J lost 4, with 13 bases in between. Germline V lookup: CDR1 ENHRY, CDR2 SYGVKD. The CDR3 loop spans 14 amino acids. The CDR3 is CAISVSGGSTEAFF. For the CDR3, the DNA is TGTGCCATCAGTGTTTCGGGGGGCAGCACTGAAGCTTTCTTT.

The V call is TRBV6-5, the J call TRBJ2-1; no clear D. The ends were cut back, 7 bases at V and 0 bases at J, with 13 bases in the middle. Germline V gives CDR1 MNHEY, CDR2 SVGAGI. The CDR3 consists of 15 residues. CDR3 DNA: TGTGCCAGCACTGTACGGGTCAGCTCCTACAATGAGCAGTTCTTC. This gives the protein CASTVRVSSYNEQFF.